This T cell receptor beta chain emerged from a study of T cell responses to AZD1222 COVID-19 vaccine. Notes on this clone: The antigen remains undetermined.

Clones were sequenced by immunoSEQ multiplex PCR, and TCRdb holds only the in-frame ones, with some missing. The repertoire holds around 140,000 clones, 85% to 90% seen once, with approximately 1.8% in the top ten. Notes on the study in general: Only 6 or 7 individuals given AZD1222 were seropositive at baseline. Spike-specific TCR breadth rose after two AZD1222 doses, and depth rose as well. Unmutated variant regions are reportedly targeted by nearly half of spike-specific TCRs.

Pooling was applied to second doses at about 4 or about 12 weeks. Deletions cut 5 bases from V and 3 bases from J, with 14 bases between. CDR1 MNHEY and CDR2 SMNVEV come from the germline V gene (reference sequence). The CDR3 has 15 amino acids. Material: peripheral blood, obtained 28 days after the second AZD1222 dose. The clonotype comes from an adult who received the AZD1222 COVID-19 vaccine. This sequence joins TRBV27 and TRBJ1-5; D not resolved. As DNA, the CDR3 is TGTGCCAGCAGTCTGATCGGCAGGAACAATCAGCCCCAGCATTTT. It encodes CASSLIGRNNQPQHF.